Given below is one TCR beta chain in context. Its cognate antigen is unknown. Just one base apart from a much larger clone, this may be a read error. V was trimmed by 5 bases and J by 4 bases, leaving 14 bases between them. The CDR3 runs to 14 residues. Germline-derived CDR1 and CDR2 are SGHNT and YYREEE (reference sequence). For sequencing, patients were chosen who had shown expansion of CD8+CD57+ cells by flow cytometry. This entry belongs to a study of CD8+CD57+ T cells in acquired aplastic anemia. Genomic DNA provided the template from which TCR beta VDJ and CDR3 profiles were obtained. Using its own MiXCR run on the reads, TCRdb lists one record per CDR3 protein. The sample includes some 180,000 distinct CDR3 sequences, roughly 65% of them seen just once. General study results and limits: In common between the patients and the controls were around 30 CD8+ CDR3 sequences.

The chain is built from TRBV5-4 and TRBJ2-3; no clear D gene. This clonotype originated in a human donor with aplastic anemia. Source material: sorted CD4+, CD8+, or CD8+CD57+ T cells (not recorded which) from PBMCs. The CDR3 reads CASSSGWAADTQYF. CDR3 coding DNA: TGTGCCAGCAGTTCAGGTTGGGCAGCAGATACGCAGTATTTT.